These 23 T cell receptor beta chains were all obtained from the same sample, sequenced in a study of blood T cell repertoires in COVID-19. Libraries were prepared by immunoSEQ multiplex PCR; TCRdb keeps only in-frame clonotypes and omits some of them. This sample has about 160,000 clones; approximately 78% occur once, and the top ten carry approximately 10%. The material sequenced was peripheral blood. Source of these receptors: a human donor in a cohort sampled during active COVID-19.

The gene calls are TRBV6-1 and TRBJ2-7; D might be TRBD1 (5 bases). The ends were cut back, 2 bases at V and 7 bases at J, with 18 bases in the middle. The CDR3 is 15 residues long. Germline V gene lookup returns CDR1 MNHNS and CDR2 SASEGT. The CDR3 DNA follows: TGTGCCAGCAGTGAACACCCGGCTGGTCAGGGAGAGCAGTACTTC. This gives the protein CASSEHPAGQGEQYF.

This clone was detected once. This rearrangement joins TRBV9 to TRBJ2-5, with 11 positions matching TRBD2. V dropped 4 bases and J dropped 5; count of bases not matched to a gene: 10. The CDR3 sequence is 16 residues long. Per the germline V gene, CDR1 is SGDLS and CDR2 is YYNGEE. CDR3 nucleotide sequence: TGTGCCAGCAGCTCCATAGCGGGAGGGCCCACGGAGACCCAGTACTTC. Residues: CASSSIAGGPTETQYF.

This clone was seen once. The rearrangement links TRBV14 to TRBJ1-1; D might be TRBD1 (5 bases). The V end was cut by 4 bases, the J end by 4 bases, with 13 bases between. The V gene's germline CDR1 is SGHDN and CDR2 FVKESK. The CDR3 is made up of 14 amino acids. CDR3 nucleotide sequence: TGTGCCAGCAGCCGTAAGAGCGGGGCCACTGAAGCTTTCTTT. This encodes CASSRKSGATEAFF.

On this clone: Its ends do not fully match the called genes, so a read error is possible. The gene calls are TRBV7-7 and TRBJ2-5, with D perhaps matching TRBD2 (6 bases). CDR1 SSHAT and CDR2 FNYEAQ come from the germline V gene (reference sequence). The CDR3 contains 15 residues. The chain's CDR3 is CASSLNGRGEETQYF. CDR3 coding DNA: TGTGCTAGCAGCTTAAACGGGAGAGGGGAAGAGACCCAGTACTTC.

The chain combines TRBV9 with TRBJ2-6, with 7 bases matching TRBD2. Germline-derived CDR1 and CDR2 are SGDLS and YYNGEE. This CDR3 has 21 residues. The trim removed 3 bases at V and 0 bases at J, leaving 18 bases unmatched. The CDR3 DNA sequence: TGTGCCAGCAGCGCTAGGGGAGGGCTAGCGCTGACTCACTCTGGGGCCAACGTCCTGACTTTC. This encodes CASSARGGLALTHSGANVLTF.

The chain has TRBV7-2 and TRBJ2-5; a weak D match, TRBD2 (6 bases). Germline V gives CDR1 SGHTA, CDR2 FQGNSA. Trimming stripped 3 bases from V and 4 bases from J, with 12 bases between. This CDR3 has 14 residues. CDR3 in amino acids: CASSFPSAGETQYF. CDR3 nucleotides: TGTGCCAGCAGCTTCCCCTCAGCGGGAGAGACCCAGTACTTC.

This chain uses TRBV9 with TRBJ1-4; D gene uncertain. The V gene's germline CDR1 is SGDLS and CDR2 YYNGEE. CDR3 length: 12 residues. Trimming pared 7 bases from V and 6 bases from J, leaving 10 bases between. CDR3 sequence (DNA): TGTGCCAGCGGAGACCCGGATGAAAAACTGTTTTTT. Translating gives CASGDPDEKLFF. The whole variable domain, remainder taken from reference TRBV9 and TRBJ1-4, is DSGVTQTPKHLITATGQRVTLRCSPRSGDLSVYWYQQSLDQGLQFLIQYYNGEERAKGNILERFSAQQFPDLHSELNLSSLELGDSALYFCASGDPDEKLFFGSGTQLSVL.

The chain joins TRBV19 to TRBJ1-4; TRBD1 aligns across 11 bases. V dropped 5 bases and J dropped 8; count of bases not matched to a gene: 10. Germline V lookup: CDR1 LNHDA, CDR2 SQIVND (reference sequence). This CDR3 is built from 16 residues. The CDR3 DNA sequence: TGTGCCAGTAGTGCCAAGGGGGGACAGGGGGTAGAAAAACTGTTTTTT. It translates to CASSAKGGQGVEKLFF.

This chain connects TRBV6-2 or TRBV6-3 to TRBJ2-5, with 9 bases fitting TRBD1. The CDR3 consists of 16 residues. The germline gives CDR1 MNHEY, CDR2 SVGEGT. V gave up 0 bases and J gave up 2 bases; unmatched junction bases: 4. In DNA, the CDR3 is TGTGCCAGCAGTTACTCGGTGACAGGGGGTCAAGAGACCCAGTACTTC. Encoded protein: CASSYSVTGGQETQYF.

The V call is TRBV6-2 or TRBV6-3, the J call TRBJ2-1; D is possibly TRBD1 (6 bases). The length of the CDR3 is 14 residues. Trimming left V 1 base short and J 6 bases short, with 10 bases between. Germline V gives CDR1 MNHEY, CDR2 SVGEGT. The CDR3 region is CASSYWTVPNEQFF. CDR3 nucleotides: TGTGCCAGCAGTTACTGGACAGTACCCAATGAGCAGTTCTTC.

The J gene is TRBJ2-5, the V gene TRBV29-1; TRBD2 aligns across 7 bases. Germline CDR1 SQVTM, CDR2 ANQGSEA. J gave up 5 bases and V 0 bases, and 9 bases lay outside the gene matches. The CDR3 is made up of 15 amino acids. The CDR3 sequence: CSVEDYWGGTETQYF. In DNA, the CDR3 is TGCAGCGTTGAAGATTATTGGGGAGGGACCGAGACCCAGTACTTC.

For this clone: The identical CDR3 is also encoded by other nucleotide sequences in the sample. This chain connects TRBV5-1 to TRBJ1-1, with D hard to call. Germline CDR1 is SGHRS and CDR2 is YFSETQ. V was clipped by 1 base and J by 0 bases, with 10 bases between them. The CDR3 is 15 residues long. CDR3 protein: CASSLIGGVNTEAFF. For the CDR3, the DNA is TGCGCCAGCAGCTTGATCGGAGGAGTGAACACTGAAGCTTTCTTT.

This rearrangement joins TRBV5-1 to TRBJ2-5; 7 positions agree with TRBD1. This CDR3 spans 14 amino acids. The J segment lost 3 bases and the V segment lost 4 bases, leaving 6 bases of the junction unmatched. CDR1 and CDR2 from the germline V gene are SGHRS and YFSETQ. The CDR3 DNA reads TGCGCCAGCAGCAGAACCGGGACAGAAGAGACCCAGTACTTC. Its translation is CASSRTGTEETQYF.

The V call is TRBV10-2, the J call TRBJ1-1; the match to TRBD1 covers 8 bases. Germline CDR1 and CDR2: WSHSY and SAAADI. The ends lost 8 bases at V and 1 base at J; junction bases unmatched: 6. The CDR3 extends over 14 amino acids. The CDR3 loop reads CASQRQGQNTEAFF. CDR3 DNA: TGCGCCAGCCAAAGACAGGGGCAGAACACTGAAGCTTTCTTT.

Note on this clone: The identical CDR3 is also encoded by other nucleotide sequences in the sample. The J gene is TRBJ1-5, the V gene TRBV3-1 (or the pseudogene TRBV3-2); the D gene is possibly TRBD1 (5 bases). Germline CDR1 is LGHDT and CDR2 is YNNKEL (reference sequence). This CDR3 has 15 residues. Trimming left V 1 base short and J 4 bases short, with 11 bases between. CDR3 DNA: TGTGCCAGCAGCCAAGGACGTCAGGGTAATCAGCCCCAGCATTTT. Amino acid sequence: CASSQGRQGNQPQHF.

The chain recombines TRBV10-1 with TRBJ2-2, with 9 bases aligning to TRBD1. The CDR3 is made up of 15 amino acids. V gave up 8 bases and J gave up 7 bases; unmatched junction bases: 11. Per the germline V gene, CDR1 is WNHNN and CDR2 is SYGVQD (reference sequence). CDR3 bases: TGCGCCAGCGGGGACAGGGCTGACGGTGGCGGGGAGCTGTTTTTT. This codes for CASGDRADGGGELFF.

The rearrangement links TRBV6-1 to TRBJ2-3, with D unresolved. CDR1 and CDR2 (germline): MNHNS, SASEGT. The V gene lost 2 bases and the J gene lost 7 bases, with 4 bases spanning the gap. This CDR3 comprises 11 residues. CDR3 region: CASSEINTQYF. The CDR3 DNA reads as TGTGCCAGCAGTGAAATTAATACGCAGTATTTT.

V gene TRBV29-1 combines with J gene TRBJ2-2, with 8 bases fitting TRBD1. CDR1 and CDR2 (germline): SQVTM, ANQGSEA. This CDR3 has 14 residues. With 7 bases clipped from V and 6 bases from J, the junction kept 10 bases outside the gene matches. CDR3: CSADRAGLSGELFF. The CDR3 nucleotides read TGCAGCGCGGACAGGGCGGGTTTGTCCGGGGAGCTGTTTTTT.

CDR3 region: CASSLSSGGTYEQYF. The CDR3 bases are TGTGCCAGCAGCTTATCTAGCGGGGGCACCTACGAGCAGTACTTC. The chain is built from TRBV11-2 and TRBJ2-7; 10 nucleotides agree with TRBD2. The CDR3 totals 15 residues. CDR1 is SGHAT, CDR2 FQNNGV, per germline. Losses at the gene ends were 2 bases for V and 2 bases for J; bases not matched to a gene: 3.

The chain has TRBV19 and TRBJ2-2, with 12 bases that match TRBD2. The CDR3 totals 17 residues. The V and J ends lost 1 base and 5 bases, in that order; junction bases with no gene match: 5. Germline V CDR1 and CDR2: LNHDA, SQIVND (reference sequence). The CDR3: CASSIGLAGAGTGELFF. CDR3 in DNA: TGTGCCAGTAGTATAGGACTAGCGGGAGCGGGGACCGGGGAGCTGTTTTTT.

The V and J genes are TRBV5-5 and TRBJ2-7, with D perhaps TRBD1 (5 bases). The CDR3 length is 14 residues. The ends were cut back, 2 bases at V and 6 bases at J, with 15 bases in the middle. CDR1 and CDR2 (germline): SGHKS, YYEKEE (reference sequence). CDR3 protein: CASSLDFGAGEQYF. In DNA form, the CDR3 reads TGTGCCAGCAGCTTAGATTTTGGGGCTGGCGAGCAGTACTTC.

For the CDR3, the DNA is TGCGCCAGCAGGGGGCGGAGCTATGGCTACACCTTC. Amino acid sequence: CASRGRSYGYTF. The rearrangement uses TRBV4-3 and TRBJ1-2; possible D gene TRBD1, 5 bases. This CDR3 spans 12 amino acids. V was shortened by 6 bases and J by 4 bases, with 9 bases between the two germline ends. Germline values: CDR1 LGHNA, CDR2 YSLEER.

J is TRBJ1-1 and V is TRBV25-1; 7 bases line up with TRBD1. The trim removed 2 bases at V and 6 bases at J, leaving 6 bases unmatched. The length of the CDR3 is 14 residues. The germline V gene encodes CDR1 MGHDK and CDR2 SYGVNS. CDR3 nucleotides: TGTGCCAGCAGTGAAGGACAGGCGACCGCTGAAGCTTTCTTT. Its protein product is CASSEGQATAEAFF.